The 13 T cell receptor beta chains presented below share a single source sample, sequenced in a study of T cell changes during pregnancy in multiple sclerosis. TCRdb's copy holds only in-frame clones and misses some; the assay was immunoSEQ multiplex PCR. The repertoire holds about 42,000 clones, with roughly nine tenths as singletons. This material consisted of CD4+ T cells from peripheral blood mononuclear cells, taken before pregnancy. All receptors derive from a female donor with multiple sclerosis, enrolled in a pregnancy study.

V usage is TRBV7-3 and J usage is TRBJ2-2; 8 bases agree with TRBD1. CDR3 size: 15 residues. Per germline, CDR1 SGHTA and CDR2 FQGTGA. The trim removed 3 bases at V and 3 bases at J, leaving 3 bases unmatched. CDR3 residues: CASSLQGADTGELFF. The CDR3 nucleotides read TGTGCCAGCAGCTTGCAGGGGGCCGACACCGGGGAGCTGTTTTTT.

The chain joins TRBV7-9 to TRBJ1-6; D remains unclear. The CDR3 is made up of 16 amino acids. CDR1 SEHNR and CDR2 FQNEAQ come from the germline V gene (reference sequence). V was pared by 1 base and J by 9 bases, with 16 bases between. The CDR3 DNA follows: TGTGCCAGCAGCTTAGACCCGCGGGCTTTGAGTTCACCCCTCCACTTT. This codes for CASSLDPRALSSPLHF.

The chain is built from TRBV29-1 and TRBJ2-1; 7 nucleotides line up with TRBD2. This CDR3 region has 15 residues. Germline V gives CDR1 SQVTM, CDR2 ANQGSEA. The V gene end was trimmed by 5 bases and the J gene end by 1 base; junction bases not matched to a gene: 8. CDR3 bases: TGCAGCGTTCGTCTCCGGGGGGAGTCCTACAATGAGCAGTTCTTC. Translation: CSVRLRGESYNEQFF.

The V and J genes are TRBV29-1 and TRBJ1-1, with no clear D. CDR1 and CDR2 from the germline V gene are SQVTM and ANQGSEA. The CDR3 totals 13 residues. V lost 4 bases and J lost 0, with 9 bases in between. The CDR3 coding sequence is TGCAGCGTTGGAGGCCGGCTGAACACTGAAGCTTTCTTT. Its translation is CSVGGRLNTEAFF.

This chain connects TRBV7-3 to TRBJ1-2; possibly TRBD1 for D (5 bases). The CDR3 consists of 14 residues. CDR1 is SGHTA and CDR2 is FQGTGA in the germline V gene. V was pared by 5 bases and J by 4 bases, with 14 bases between. This chain's CDR3 is CASSPRGASYGYTF. The CDR3 nucleotides read TGTGCCAGCAGCCCCCGTGGGGCGAGCTATGGCTACACCTTC. Full variable domain (missing parts from reference TRBV7-3 and TRBJ1-2): GAGVSQTPSNKVTEKGKYVELRCDPISGHTALYWYRQSLGQGPEFLIYFQGTGAADDSGLPNDRFFAVRPEGSVSTLKIQRTERGDSAVYLCASSPRGASYGYTFGSGTRLTVV.

J is TRBJ2-3 and V is TRBV19; TRBD2 matches at 7 bases. Losses at the gene ends were 6 bases for V and 2 bases for J; bases not matched to a gene: 11. Germline-derived CDR1 and CDR2 are LNHDA and SQIVND (reference sequence). The CDR3 is 16 residues long. The CDR3 sequence is CASRALASGPTDTQYF. Written as DNA, the CDR3 is TGTGCCAGTAGGGCCCTCGCTAGCGGACCCACAGATACGCAGTATTTT.

The rearrangement joins TRBV12-5 to TRBJ1-2; no clear D. V lost 9 bases and J lost 4, with 27 bases in between. In germline, CDR1 is LGHNT, CDR2 FRNRAP. The CDR3 consists of 17 residues. In DNA form, the CDR3 reads TGTGCTAGCGCCGAGGAGGGAATCCGAGTGCTTGCCTATGGCTACACCTTC. As protein: CASAEEGIRVLAYGYTF.

The chain combines TRBV6-6 with TRBJ1-5; weak D call: TRBD1 (6 bases). With 5 bases removed from V and 5 bases from J, the gap between germline ends came to 16 bases. This CDR3 has 15 residues. The V gene's germline CDR1 is MNHNY and CDR2 SVGAGI (reference sequence). DNA for the CDR3: TGTGCCAGCAGTAGTGCAGGGGTGTCCGATCAGCCCCAGCATTTT. The encoded protein is CASSSAGVSDQPQHF.

The J gene is TRBJ1-2, the V gene TRBV9, with 7 bases that match TRBD1. Germline CDR1 SGDLS, CDR2 YYNGEE. The V gene end was trimmed by 3 bases and the J gene end by 2 bases; junction bases not matched to a gene: 4. CDR3 length equals 14 residues. CDR3 nucleotides: TGTGCCAGCAGCGCGGCCAGGGGGAACTATGGCTACACCTTC. As protein: CASSAARGNYGYTF.

Only a few counts were recorded for this clone. This chain uses TRBV4-2 with TRBJ1-2; D is uncertain. Trimming cost V 0 bases and J 6 bases, with 11 bases left between them. Germline CDR1 LGHNA, CDR2 YNFKEQ. The CDR3 is 14 amino acids. The CDR3 sequence: CASSQDTWRDGYTF. The CDR3 DNA follows: TGTGCCAGCAGCCAAGATACGTGGAGAGATGGCTACACCTTC.

This rearrangement joins TRBV30 to TRBJ1-4; possibly TRBD1 for D (6 bases). V lost 4 bases and J 7 bases, leaving 13 bases between the germline ends. The CDR3 contains 13 residues. Per germline, CDR1 GTSNPN and CDR2 SVGIG (reference sequence). CDR3 in amino acids: CAWNRVRGEKLFF. Here the CDR3 DNA reads TGTGCCTGGAACAGGGTGCGCGGTGAAAAACTGTTTTTT.

The chain recombines TRBV4-2 with TRBJ2-3; TRBD2 agrees at 7 bases. The CDR3 is 18 residues long. Per germline, CDR1 LGHNA and CDR2 YNFKEQ. V lost 0 bases to trimming and J lost 6 bases; unmatched junction nucleotides: 15. The DNA for the CDR3 is TGTGCCAGCAGCCAAGATTGGGCCCAGCGGGGCCCCAAGGATACGCAGTATTTT. This sequence encodes CASSQDWAQRGPKDTQYF.

This clone was counted between two and nine times. The rearrangement links TRBV27 to TRBJ1-6; 7 bases agree with TRBD1. Germline CDR1 and CDR2: MNHEY and SMNVEV (reference sequence). This CDR3 has 15 residues. J lost 7 bases, V lost 2 bases, and 5 bases had no gene match. CDR3 sequence: CASSLTVQGNSPLHF. The CDR3, as DNA: TGTGCCAGCAGTTTAACGGTACAGGGGAATTCACCCCTCCACTTT.